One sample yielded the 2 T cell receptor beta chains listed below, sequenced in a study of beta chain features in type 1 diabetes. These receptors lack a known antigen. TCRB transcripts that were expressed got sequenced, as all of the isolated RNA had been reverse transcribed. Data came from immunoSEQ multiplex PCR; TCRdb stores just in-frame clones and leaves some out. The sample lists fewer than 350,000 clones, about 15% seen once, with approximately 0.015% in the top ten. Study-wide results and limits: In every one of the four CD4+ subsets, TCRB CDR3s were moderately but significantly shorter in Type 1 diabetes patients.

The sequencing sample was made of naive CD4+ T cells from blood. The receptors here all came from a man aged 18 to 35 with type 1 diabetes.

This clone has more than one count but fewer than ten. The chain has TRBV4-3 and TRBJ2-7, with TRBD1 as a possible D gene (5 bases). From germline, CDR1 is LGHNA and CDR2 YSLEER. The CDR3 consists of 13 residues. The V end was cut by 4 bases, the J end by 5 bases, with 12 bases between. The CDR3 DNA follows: TGCGCCAGCAGCCTACAGACGACAGACGAGCAGTACTTC. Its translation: CASSLQTTDEQYF.

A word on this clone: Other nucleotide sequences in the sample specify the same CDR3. CDR3 amino acids: CAWSVQGSTEAFF. CDR3 coding DNA: TGTGCCTGGAGTGTACAGGGATCCACTGAAGCTTTCTTT. V usage is TRBV30 and J usage is TRBJ1-1; tentatively, D is TRBD1 (6 bases). The germline V gene has CDR1 GTSNPN and CDR2 SVGIG (reference sequence). The CDR3 runs 13 residues. V lost 0 bases and J 4 bases, leaving 9 bases between the germline ends.